A selection of T cell receptor beta chains follows, all from one sample in a study of radiation and T cells in renal cell carcinoma. The protocol was immunoSEQ multiplex PCR, while the TCRdb copy is restricted to in-frame clones and leaves out a portion. The table records 140,000 or so clones, about 86% of them present only once. The starting material was blood, obtained from a patient whose treatment included radiotherapy and nephrectomy. The receptors stem from a woman aged 50 to 60 with renal cell carcinoma. Both conserved end residues are part of each CDR3. Fields, in order: clone size, D gene, V gene, J gene, CDR3 protein, CDR3 DNA. The D gene is left open where the match is weak. Clone size is given for some rows only: seen once, a few or many times, or a class if the clone is expanded.

-	-	TRBV7-9	TRBJ1-1	CASSPSAGGIEAFF	TGTGCCAGCAGCCCCTCAGCAGGAGGCATCGAAGCTTTCTTT
-	-	TRBV19	TRBJ2-3	CASSVGQSTDTQYF	TGTGCCAGTAGTGTGGGGCAGAGCACAGATACGCAGTATTTT
-	TRBD2	TRBV18	TRBJ2-1	CASSSSSGGALREQFF	TGTGCCAGCTCATCGTCGAGCGGGGGGGCCTTGCGGGAGCAGTTCTTC
-	-	TRBV6-5	TRBJ2-7	CASSYIQGSPYEQYF	TGTGCCAGCAGTTATATACAGGGTTCTCCCTACGAGCAGTACTTC
few	-	TRBV6-1	TRBJ2-7	CAISDGWGTNTYEQYF	TGTGCCATCAGTGATGGGTGGGGAACAAATACCTACGAGCAGTACTTC
-	-	TRBV6-5	TRBJ2-5	CASSYGLEGQETQYF	TGTGCCAGCAGTTACGGGCTCGAGGGTCAAGAGACCCAGTACTTC
-	TRBD1	TRBV25-1	TRBJ2-7	CASSESKGGAVREQYF	TGTGCCAGCAGTGAATCCAAAGGGGGCGCGGTGCGAGAGCAGTACTTC
-	TRBD1	TRBV7-2	TRBJ1-4	CASAWDRTNEKLFF	TGTGCCAGCGCCTGGGACAGAACTAATGAAAAACTGTTTTTT
-	-	TRBV5-1	TRBJ1-4	CASSLDGRNEKLFF	TGCGCCAGCAGCTTGGATGGCAGGAATGAAAAACTGTTTTTT
-	TRBD1	TRBV7-6	TRBJ2-7	CASSQGQGTYEQYF	TGTGCCAGCAGCCAGGGACAGGGCACCTACGAGCAGTACTTC
-	TRBD2	TRBV19	TRBJ2-5	CASSRTRTSGQETQYF	TGTGCCAGTAGTAGGACTCGGACTAGCGGACAAGAGACCCAGTACTTC
once	TRBD2	TRBV5-1	TRBJ2-3	CASSLVSGSSDTQYF	TGCGCCAGCAGCTTGGTTAGCGGGAGTTCGGATACGCAGTATTTT
-	-	TRBV5-6	TRBJ1-6	CASSPGGNSPLHF	TGTGCCAGCAGCCCCGGAGGGAATTCACCCCTCCACTTT
few	-	TRBV6-1	TRBJ2-7	CASRPWDISYEQYF	TGTGCCAGCCGGCCTTGGGACATCTCCTACGAGCAGTACTTC
-	TRBD2	TRBV6-5	TRBJ2-5	CASRPRGGLETQYF	TGTGCCAGCAGACCGCGGGGGGGCCTGGAGACCCAGTACTTC
-	TRBD1	TRBV18	TRBJ1-5	CASSPGQSNQPQHF	TGTGCCAGCTCACCGGGACAGAGCAATCAGCCCCAGCATTTT
-	-	TRBV7-9	TRBJ1-1	CASGPGGYRTEAFF	TGTGCCAGCGGACCGGGGGGGTACAGAACTGAAGCTTTCTTT
-	TRBD1	TRBV28	TRBJ1-2	CASTGGANYGYTF	TGTGCCAGCACAGGGGGTGCAAACTATGGCTACACCTTC
-	-	TRBV5-5	TRBJ1-5	CASSLLAVNQPQHF	TGTGCCAGCAGCTTGTTGGCGGTAAATCAGCCCCAGCATTTT
-	-	TRBV15	TRBJ2-3	CATSRDTESTDTQYF	TGTGCCACCAGCAGAGATACGGAGAGCACAGATACGCAGTATTTT
-	-	TRBV18	TRBJ2-7	CASSWTNEQYF	TGTGCCAGCTCTTGGACCAACGAGCAGTACTTC
-	-	TRBV20-1	TRBJ2-7	CSGGRGGEQYF	TGCAGTGGAGGCAGGGGGGGCGAGCAGTACTTC
-	-	TRBV29-1	TRBJ1-4	CSAVGGIGEKLFF	TGCAGCGCCGTTGGGGGGATTGGGGAAAAACTGTTTTTT
-	-	TRBV7-9	TRBJ2-2	CASSLSSDTGELFF	TGTGCCAGCAGCTTAAGTTCGGACACCGGGGAGCTGTTTTTT
-	TRBD1	TRBV10-3	TRBJ1-5	CAITPDRGTQPQHF	TGTGCCATCACTCCGGACAGGGGGACCCAGCCCCAGCATTTT
-	-	TRBV5-1	TRBJ2-2	CASSFGHLNTGELFF	TGCGCCAGCAGCTTCGGACACCTGAACACCGGGGAGCTGTTTTTT
-	-	TRBV6-4	TRBJ2-2	CASSDLWRENTGELFF	TGTGCCAGCAGTGACTTGTGGCGAGAGAACACCGGGGAGCTGTTTTTT
-	TRBD1	TRBV4-1	TRBJ1-1	CASSLQGGYGTEAFF	TGCGCCAGCAGCCTCCAGGGGGGTTATGGCACTGAAGCTTTCTTT
-	-	TRBV7-9	TRBJ2-1	CASSLSPLGVSYNEQFF	TGTGCCAGCAGCTTATCTCCTTTGGGAGTTTCCTACAATGAGCAGTTCTTC
-	-	TRBV4-3	TRBJ1-2	CASSQDVGNTRGYTF	TGCGCCAGCAGCCAAGATGTAGGGAACACTCGGGGCTACACCTTC
-	-	TRBV27	TRBJ2-7	CASSLSGSYEQYF	TGTGCCAGCAGTTTATCAGGGTCCTACGAGCAGTACTTC
few	TRBD2	TRBV28	TRBJ2-4	CAIRQGGGLARNIQYF	TGTGCCATCCGCCAGGGAGGGGGACTAGCGAGGAACATTCAGTACTTC
-	-	TRBV27	TRBJ1-1	CASSPRWGTEAFF	TGTGCCAGCAGTCCCCGATGGGGCACTGAAGCTTTCTTT
-	-	TRBV23-1	TRBJ1-1	CASSRDKGGNTEAFF	TGCGCCAGCAGTCGAGATAAGGGGGGCAACACTGAAGCTTTCTTT
-	-	TRBV19	TRBJ2-3	CASSPSDLTDTQYF	TGTGCCAGTAGCCCGTCGGATCTCACAGATACGCAGTATTTT
once	-	TRBV19	TRBJ2-1	CASSISEGTPYNEQFF	TGTGCCAGTAGTATATCTGAGGGGACCCCCTACAATGAGCAGTTCTTC
-	TRBD1	TRBV28	TRBJ2-4	CASSPYTGAQLAKNIQYF	TGTGCCAGCAGCCCATATACAGGGGCGCAGTTAGCCAAAAACATTCAGTACTTC
-	TRBD1	TRBV5-1	TRBJ2-7	CASSSAGTGGEQYF	TGCGCCAGCAGCAGTGCCGGGACAGGAGGCGAGCAGTACTTC
-	-	TRBV5-6	TRBJ2-7	CASSLLVEGLSYEQYF	TGTGCCAGCAGCTTGCTGGTGGAGGGACTCTCCTACGAGCAGTACTTC
once	-	TRBV28	TRBJ1-1	CASSPQWGDDEAFF	TGTGCCAGCAGTCCTCAATGGGGCGATGATGAAGCTTTCTTT
once	TRBD2	TRBV5-1	TRBJ2-7	CASSLSSVSSGRGAEQYF	TGCGCCAGCAGCTTGTCATCAGTTTCGAGCGGGAGAGGCGCCGAGCAGTACTTC
-	-	TRBV19	TRBJ2-6	CASRFEQGGTAANVLTF	TGTGCCAGTAGGTTTGAACAGGGGGGGACCGCGGCCAACGTCCTGACTTTC
-	TRBD1	TRBV9	TRBJ1-3	CASDRAGGGGTIYF	TGTGCCAGCGACAGGGCAGGTGGCGGGGGCACCATATATTTT
-	-	TRBV11-2	TRBJ1-2	CASSYLGDYGYTF	TGTGCCAGCAGCTATCTGGGGGACTATGGCTACACCTTC
-	-	TRBV19	TRBJ1-1	CASSIVGGPRGTEAFF	TGTGCCAGTAGTATAGTTGGGGGGCCCAGGGGCACTGAAGCTTTCTTT
-	-	TRBV19	TRBJ2-3	CASSIDTLLTLDTQYF	TGTGCCAGTAGTATAGACACCCTCCTAACTCTTGATACGCAGTATTTT
-	TRBD1	TRBV5-1	TRBJ2-3	CASSPRQGADTQYF	TGCGCCAGCAGCCCTCGTCAGGGGGCAGATACGCAGTATTTT